The present T cell receptor beta chain was sequenced within a study of monozygotic twins with inflammatory bowel disease. General study results and limits: It was in IBD patients that TCRbeta diversity (inverse Simpson) was lower than in healthy co-twins.

Details on this clonotype: Its matching antigen is unknown.

The UMIs contained a 6-nucleotide sample barcode. They were added by template switching during cDNA synthesis. Both the TCRalpha cDNA and the TCRbeta cDNA were taken through two nested PCRs, lasting approximately 17 and 9 cycles. Using the 5' RACE reads, TCRdb records one entry per CDR3 protein without DNA. Here the sample table reports around 370,000 distinct CDR3 sequences. This CDR3 has 14 amino acids. Germline CDR1 and CDR2: SGHNT and YYREEE (reference sequence). Material for sequencing was blood. This TCR was recovered from a human donor with ulcerative colitis or Crohn's disease, or a healthy co-twin of an affected twin (not recorded which). The V and J genes are TRBV5-4 and TRBJ2-5; there is no DNA to check the TCRdb D call of TRBD1. CDR3 protein: CASSLGGNQETQYF.